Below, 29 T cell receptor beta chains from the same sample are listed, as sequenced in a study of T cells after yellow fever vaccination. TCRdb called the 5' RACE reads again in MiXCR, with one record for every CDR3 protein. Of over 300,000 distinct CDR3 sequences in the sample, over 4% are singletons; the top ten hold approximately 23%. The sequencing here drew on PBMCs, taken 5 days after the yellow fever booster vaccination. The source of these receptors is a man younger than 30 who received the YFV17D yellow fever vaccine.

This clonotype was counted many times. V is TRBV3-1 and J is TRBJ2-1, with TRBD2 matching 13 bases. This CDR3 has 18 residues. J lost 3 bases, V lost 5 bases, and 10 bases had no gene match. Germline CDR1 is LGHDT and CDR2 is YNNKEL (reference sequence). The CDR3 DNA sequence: TGTGCCAGCAGCACCCGACTAGCGGGGGGCATCATCTACAATGAGCAGTTCTTC. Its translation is CASSTRLAGGIIYNEQFF.

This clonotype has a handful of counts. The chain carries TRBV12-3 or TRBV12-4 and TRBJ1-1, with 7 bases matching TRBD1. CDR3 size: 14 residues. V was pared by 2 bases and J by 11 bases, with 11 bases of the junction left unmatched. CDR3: CASSLFPPDREAFF. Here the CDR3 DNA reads TGTGCCAGCAGTTTATTCCCCCCTGACAGGGAGGCTTTCTTT.

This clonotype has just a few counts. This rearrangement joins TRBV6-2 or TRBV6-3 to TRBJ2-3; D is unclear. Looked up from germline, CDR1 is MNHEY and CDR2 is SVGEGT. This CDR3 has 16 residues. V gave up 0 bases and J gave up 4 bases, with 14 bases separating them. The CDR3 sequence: CASSYSDSRLADTQYF. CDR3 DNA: TGTGCCAGCAGTTACTCTGACTCCCGCCTAGCAGATACGCAGTATTTT.

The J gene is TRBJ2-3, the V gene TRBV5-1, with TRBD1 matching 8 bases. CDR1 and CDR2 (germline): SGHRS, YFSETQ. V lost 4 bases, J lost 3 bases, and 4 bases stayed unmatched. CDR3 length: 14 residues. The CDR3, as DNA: TGCGCCAGCAGCGCAGGGGGCGTGACAGATACGCAGTATTTT. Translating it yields CASSAGGVTDTQYF.

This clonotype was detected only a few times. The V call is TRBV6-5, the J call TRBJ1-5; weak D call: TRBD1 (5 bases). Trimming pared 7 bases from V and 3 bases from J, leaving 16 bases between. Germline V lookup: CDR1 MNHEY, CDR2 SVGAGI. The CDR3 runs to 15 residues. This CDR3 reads CASKAGKWDNQPQHF. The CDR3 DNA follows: TGTGCCAGCAAGGCAGGGAAGTGGGACAATCAGCCCCAGCATTTT.

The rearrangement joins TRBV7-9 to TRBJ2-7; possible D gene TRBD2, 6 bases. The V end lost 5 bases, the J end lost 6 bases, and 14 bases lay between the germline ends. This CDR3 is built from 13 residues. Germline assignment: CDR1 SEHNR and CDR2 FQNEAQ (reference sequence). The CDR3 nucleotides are TGTGCCAGCAGCGAAACCGGGAGCGGCGAGCAGTACTTC. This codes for CASSETGSGEQYF.

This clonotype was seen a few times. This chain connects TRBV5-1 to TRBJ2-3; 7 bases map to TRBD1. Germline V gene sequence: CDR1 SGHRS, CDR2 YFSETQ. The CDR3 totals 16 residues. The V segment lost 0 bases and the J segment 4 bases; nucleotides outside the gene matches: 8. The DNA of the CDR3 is TGCGCCAGCAGCTTGGAGAGGACAGGCCGAGCAGATACGCAGTATTTT. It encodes CASSLERTGRADTQYF. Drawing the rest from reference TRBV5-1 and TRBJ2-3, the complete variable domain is KAGVTQTPRYLIKTRGQQVTLSCSPISGHRSVSWYQQTPGQGLQFLFEYFSETQRNKGNFPGRFSGRQFSNSRSEMNVSTLELGDSALYLCASSLERTGRADTQYFGPGTRLTVL.

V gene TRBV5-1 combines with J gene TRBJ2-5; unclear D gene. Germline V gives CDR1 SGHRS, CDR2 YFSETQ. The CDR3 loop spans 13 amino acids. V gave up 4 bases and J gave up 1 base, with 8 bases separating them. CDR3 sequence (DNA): TGCGCCAGCAGCCCCGCATTCCAAGAGACCCAGTACTTC. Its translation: CASSPAFQETQYF.

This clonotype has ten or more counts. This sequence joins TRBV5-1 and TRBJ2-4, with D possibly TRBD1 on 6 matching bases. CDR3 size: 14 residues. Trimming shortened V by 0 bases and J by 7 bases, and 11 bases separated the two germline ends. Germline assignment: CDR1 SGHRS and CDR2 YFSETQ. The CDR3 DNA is TGCGCCAGCAGCTTGGAGGGGGAGCCCAACATTCAGTACTTC. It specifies CASSLEGEPNIQYF.

In DNA form, the CDR3 reads TGTGCCAGCAGCGGGCCCGGAGGGGCTGAAAAACTGTTTTTT. This gives the protein CASSGPGGAEKLFF. The gene calls are TRBV7-2 and TRBJ1-4; TRBD1 is a possible D gene (5 bases). CDR3 length: 14 amino acids. CDR1 and CDR2 (germline): SGHTA, FQGNSA. The V end was cut by 5 bases, the J end by 7 bases, with 14 bases between.

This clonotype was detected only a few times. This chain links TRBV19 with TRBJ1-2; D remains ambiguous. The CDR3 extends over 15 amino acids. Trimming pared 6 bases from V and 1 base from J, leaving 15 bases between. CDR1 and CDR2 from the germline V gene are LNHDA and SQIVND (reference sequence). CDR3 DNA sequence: TGTGCCAGTAGAAAGTGGGCGGAAGATAACTATGGCTACACCTTC. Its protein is CASRKWAEDNYGYTF.

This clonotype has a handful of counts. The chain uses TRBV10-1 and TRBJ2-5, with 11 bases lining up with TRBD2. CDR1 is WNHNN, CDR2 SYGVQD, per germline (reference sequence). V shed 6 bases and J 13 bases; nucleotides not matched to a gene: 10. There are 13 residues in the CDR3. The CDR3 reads CASSPVLAGDLYF. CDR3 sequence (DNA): TGCGCCAGCAGCCCTGTACTAGCGGGGGACCTGTACTTC.

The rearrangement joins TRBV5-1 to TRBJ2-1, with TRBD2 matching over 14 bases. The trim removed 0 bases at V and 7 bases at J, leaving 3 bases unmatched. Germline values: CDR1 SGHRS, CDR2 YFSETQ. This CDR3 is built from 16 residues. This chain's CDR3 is CASSLGLAGGQNEQFF. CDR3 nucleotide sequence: TGCGCCAGCAGCTTGGGACTAGCGGGGGGGCAGAATGAGCAGTTCTTC. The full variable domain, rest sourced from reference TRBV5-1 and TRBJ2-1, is KAGVTQTPRYLIKTRGQQVTLSCSPISGHRSVSWYQQTPGQGLQFLFEYFSETQRNKGNFPGRFSGRQFSNSRSEMNVSTLELGDSALYLCASSLGLAGGQNEQFFGPGTRLTVL.

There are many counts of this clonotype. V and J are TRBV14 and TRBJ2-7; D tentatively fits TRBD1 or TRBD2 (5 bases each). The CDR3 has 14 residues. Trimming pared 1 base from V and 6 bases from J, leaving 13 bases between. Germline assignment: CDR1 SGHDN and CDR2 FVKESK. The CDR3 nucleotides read TGTGCCAGCAGCCAAGGTCTGGGGGTAGGCGAGCAGTACTTC. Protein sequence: CASSQGLGVGEQYF. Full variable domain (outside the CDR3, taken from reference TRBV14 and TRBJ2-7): EAGVTQFPSHSVIEKGQTVTLRCDPISGHDNLYWYRRVMGKEIKFLLHFVKESKQDESGMPNNRFLAERTGGTYSTLKVQPAELEDSGVYFCASSQGLGVGEQYFGPGTRLTVT.

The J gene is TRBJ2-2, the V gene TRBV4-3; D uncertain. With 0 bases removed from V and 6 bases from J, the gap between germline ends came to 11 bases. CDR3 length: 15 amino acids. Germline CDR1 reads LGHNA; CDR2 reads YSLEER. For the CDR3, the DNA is TGCGCCAGCAGCCAAGATTTGGGCCTGTCCGGGGAGCTGTTTTTT. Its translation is CASSQDLGLSGELFF.

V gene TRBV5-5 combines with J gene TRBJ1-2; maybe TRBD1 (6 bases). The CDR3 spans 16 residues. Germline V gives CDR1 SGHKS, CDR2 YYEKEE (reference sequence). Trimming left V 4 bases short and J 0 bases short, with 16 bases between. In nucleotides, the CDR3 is TGTGCCAGCAGCGAACCATCCAGGGGATCTAACTATGGCTACACCTTC. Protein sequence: CASSEPSRGSNYGYTF. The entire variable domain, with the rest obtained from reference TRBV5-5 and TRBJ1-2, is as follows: DAGVTQSPTHLIKTRGQQVTLRCSPISGHKSVSWYQQVLGQGPQFIFQYYEKEERGRGNFPDRFSARQFPNYSSELNVNALLLGDSALYLCASSEPSRGSNYGYTFGSGTRLTVV.

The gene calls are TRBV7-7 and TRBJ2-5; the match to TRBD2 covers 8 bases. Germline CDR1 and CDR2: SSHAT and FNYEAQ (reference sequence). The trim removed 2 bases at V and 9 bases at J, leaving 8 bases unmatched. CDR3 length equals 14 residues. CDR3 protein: CASSLTISGEAQYF. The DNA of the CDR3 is TGTGCCAGCAGCTTAACGATTAGCGGGGAGGCCCAGTACTTC.

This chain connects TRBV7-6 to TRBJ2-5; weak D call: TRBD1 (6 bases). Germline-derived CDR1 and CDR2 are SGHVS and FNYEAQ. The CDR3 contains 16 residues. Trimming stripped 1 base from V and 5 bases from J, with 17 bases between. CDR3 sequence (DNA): TGTGCCAGCAGCTTAGTGTCCCGACAGGCCAGGGAGACCCAGTACTTC. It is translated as CASSLVSRQARETQYF.

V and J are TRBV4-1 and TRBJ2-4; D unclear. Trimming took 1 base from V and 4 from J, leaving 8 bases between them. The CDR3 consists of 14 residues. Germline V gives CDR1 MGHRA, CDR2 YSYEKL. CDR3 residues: CASSQVGSKNIQYF. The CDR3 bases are TGCGCCAGCAGCCAAGTGGGGTCAAAAAACATTCAGTACTTC.

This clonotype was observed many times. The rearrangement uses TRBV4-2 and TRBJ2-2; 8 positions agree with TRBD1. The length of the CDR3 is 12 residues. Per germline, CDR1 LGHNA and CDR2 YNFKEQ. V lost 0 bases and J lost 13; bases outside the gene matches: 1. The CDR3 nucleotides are TGTGCCAGCAGCCAAGATGACAGGGGGCTGTTTTTT. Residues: CASSQDDRGLFF.

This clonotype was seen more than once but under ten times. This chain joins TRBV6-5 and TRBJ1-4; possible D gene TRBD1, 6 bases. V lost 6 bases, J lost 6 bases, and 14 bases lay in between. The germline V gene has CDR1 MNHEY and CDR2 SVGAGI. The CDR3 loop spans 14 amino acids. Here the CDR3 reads CASRSDRLDEKLFF. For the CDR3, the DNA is TGTGCCAGCAGGTCCGACAGGCTAGATGAAAAACTGTTTTTT.

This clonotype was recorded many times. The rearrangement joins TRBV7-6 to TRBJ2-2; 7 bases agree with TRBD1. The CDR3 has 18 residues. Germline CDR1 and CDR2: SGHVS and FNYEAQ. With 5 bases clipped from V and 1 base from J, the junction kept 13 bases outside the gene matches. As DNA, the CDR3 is TGTGCCAGCAGCGTGATGGGACAGACTCTGGGGAACACCGGGGAGCTGTTTTTT. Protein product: CASSVMGQTLGNTGELFF.

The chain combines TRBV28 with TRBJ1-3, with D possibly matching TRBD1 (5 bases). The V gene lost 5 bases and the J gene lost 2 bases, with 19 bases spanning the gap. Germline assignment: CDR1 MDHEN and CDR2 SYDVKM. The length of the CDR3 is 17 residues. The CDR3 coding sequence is TGTGCCAGCAGTGCACCTCAGGGTTACGTCGCTGGAAACACCATATATTTT. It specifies CASSAPQGYVAGNTIYF.

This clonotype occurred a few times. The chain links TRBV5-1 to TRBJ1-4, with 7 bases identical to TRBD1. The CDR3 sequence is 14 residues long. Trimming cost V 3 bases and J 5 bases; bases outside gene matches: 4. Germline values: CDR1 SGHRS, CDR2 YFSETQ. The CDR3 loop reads CASSWGQRNEKLFF. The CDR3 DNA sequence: TGCGCCAGCAGCTGGGGACAGAGAAATGAAAAACTGTTTTTT.

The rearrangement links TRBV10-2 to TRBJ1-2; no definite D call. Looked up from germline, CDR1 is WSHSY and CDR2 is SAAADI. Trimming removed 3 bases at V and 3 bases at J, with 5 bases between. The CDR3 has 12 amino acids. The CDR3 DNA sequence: TGCGCCAGCAGTGAAGACCACTATGGCTACACCTTC. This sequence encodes CASSEDHYGYTF.

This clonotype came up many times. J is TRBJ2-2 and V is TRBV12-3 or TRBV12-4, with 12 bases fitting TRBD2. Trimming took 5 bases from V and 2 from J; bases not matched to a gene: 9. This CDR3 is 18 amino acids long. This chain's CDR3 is CASSRTSGALTNTGELFF. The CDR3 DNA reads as TGTGCCAGCAGTCGGACTAGCGGGGCTCTAACTAACACCGGGGAGCTGTTTTTT.

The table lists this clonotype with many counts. As DNA, the CDR3 is TGTGCCACCAGCAATAGGGTGGGGACCGGGGAGCTGTTTTTT. Protein: CATSNRVGTGELFF. The chain couples TRBV15 to TRBJ2-2; D ambiguous. The CDR3 length is 14 residues. Trimming cost V 4 bases and J 5 bases, with 11 bases left between them. Per the germline V gene, CDR1 is LNHNV and CDR2 is YYDKDF (reference sequence).

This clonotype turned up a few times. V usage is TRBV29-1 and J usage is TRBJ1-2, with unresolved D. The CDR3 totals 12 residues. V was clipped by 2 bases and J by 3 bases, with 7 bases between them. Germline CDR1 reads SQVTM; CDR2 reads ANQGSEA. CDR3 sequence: CSVEQPHYGYTF. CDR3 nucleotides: TGCAGCGTTGAACAGCCTCACTATGGCTACACCTTC. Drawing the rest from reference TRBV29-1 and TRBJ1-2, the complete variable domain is SAVISQKPSRDICQRGTSLTIQCQVDSQVTMMFWYRQQPGQSLTLIATANQGSEATYESGFVIDKFPISRPNLTFSTLTVSNMSPEDSSIYLCSVEQPHYGYTFGSGTRLTVV.

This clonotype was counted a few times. CDR3 protein: CRAQELTNEKLFF. CDR3 DNA sequence: TGCAGGGCACAAGAGCTCACTAATGAAAAACTGTTTTTT. V usage is TRBV20-1 and J usage is TRBJ1-4, with unresolved D. Looked up from germline, CDR1 is DFQATT and CDR2 is SNEGSKA (reference sequence). The CDR3 contains 13 residues.